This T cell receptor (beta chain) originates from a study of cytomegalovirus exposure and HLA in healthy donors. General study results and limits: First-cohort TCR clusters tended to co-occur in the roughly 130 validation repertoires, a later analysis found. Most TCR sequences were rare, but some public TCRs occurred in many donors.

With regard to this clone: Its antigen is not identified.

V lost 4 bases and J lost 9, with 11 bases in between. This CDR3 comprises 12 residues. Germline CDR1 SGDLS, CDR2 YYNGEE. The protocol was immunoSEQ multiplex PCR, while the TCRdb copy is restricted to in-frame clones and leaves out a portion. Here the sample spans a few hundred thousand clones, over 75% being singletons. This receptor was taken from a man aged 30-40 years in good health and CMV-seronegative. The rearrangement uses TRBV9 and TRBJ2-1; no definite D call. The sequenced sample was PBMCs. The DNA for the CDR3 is TGTGCCAGCAGCCCCGACTCTGGTGAGCAGTTCTTC. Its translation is CASSPDSGEQFF. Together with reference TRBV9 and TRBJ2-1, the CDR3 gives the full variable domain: DSGVTQTPKHLITATGQRVTLRCSPRSGDLSVYWYQQSLDQGLQFLIQYYNGEERAKGNILERFSAQQFPDLHSELNLSSLELGDSALYFCASSPDSGEQFFGPGTRLTVL.